This entry lists 15 T cell receptor beta chains sequenced from one sample in a study of shared clonotypes between healthy human individuals. Using immunoSEQ multiplex PCR, the repertoire was profiled, and TCRdb retains in-frame clones only, with some absent. Among 2 million to 2.5 million clones, approximately 93% were seen once, and the ten largest hold approximately 0.36%. The sequenced sample was naive CD4+ T cells from PBMCs. The subset denotes: CD45RA+ positively selected. The receptors shown here come from a man between 18 and 29 years old in good health. Some clones in this sample may be carry-over from other donors' samples.

The chain recombines TRBV7-2 with TRBJ1-2; 8 bases map to TRBD1. V was clipped by 5 bases and J by 5 bases; unmatched bases: 13. Germline values: CDR1 SGHTA, CDR2 FQGNSA. This CDR3 comprises 16 residues. The CDR3 reads CASSPGQGLGKYGYTF. In nucleotides, the CDR3 is TGTGCCAGCAGCCCAGGACAGGGTCTTGGTAAATATGGCTACACCTTC.

This clone has only a few counts. The V and J genes are TRBV6-5 and TRBJ2-2; D is unresolved. CDR3 size: 13 residues. Germline V CDR1 and CDR2: MNHEY, SVGAGI. The V end was cut by 6 bases, the J end by 2 bases, with 7 bases between. The CDR3 DNA reads TGTGCCAGCAGCCCCCATAACACCGGGGAGCTGTTTTTT. It specifies CASSPHNTGELFF.

To note about this clone: Other DNA variants within this sample encode the same CDR3. The V gene is TRBV2, the J gene TRBJ2-3, with no clear D. The CDR3 is made up of 11 amino acids. Germline V gene data show CDR1 as SNHLY and CDR2 as FYNNEI. Between the trimmed V and J ends, which lost 8 bases and 2 bases, there was a span of 5 bases. The CDR3 DNA reads TGTGCCAGCCGGTACACAGATACGCAGTATTTT. It is translated as CASRYTDTQYF.

The chain carries TRBV28 and TRBJ2-7, with 10 bases matching TRBD2. The CDR3 contains 14 residues. Trimming took 6 bases from V and 4 from J; bases not matched to a gene: 6. CDR1 and CDR2 (germline): MDHEN, SYDVKM. This CDR3 is CASSRGLARYEQYF. CDR3 coding DNA: TGTGCCAGCAGCCGGGGACTAGCGAGGTACGAGCAGTACTTC.

The chain is built from TRBV7-2 and TRBJ1-5; 7 nucleotides match TRBD1. CDR3 length: 13 amino acids. The germline gives CDR1 SGHTA, CDR2 FQGNSA. Trimming removed 5 bases from V and 6 bases from J; junction bases left unmatched: 4. The chain's CDR3 is CASSTQGGQPQHF. CDR3 DNA: TGTGCCAGCAGCACCCAGGGGGGTCAGCCCCAGCATTTT.

This clone was seen just once. The chain is built from TRBV5-1 and TRBJ2-5, with TRBD1 matching 9 bases. V dropped 3 bases and J dropped 5; count of bases not matched to a gene: 8. The CDR3 length is 15 residues. Germline V gene lookup returns CDR1 SGHRS and CDR2 YFSETQ. CDR3 in DNA: TGCGCCAGCAGCTGGGTGACAGGGGGAGATGAGACCCAGTACTTC. Its translation is CASSWVTGGDETQYF.

The J gene is TRBJ2-5, the V gene TRBV5-4; D remains ambiguous. The CDR3 is 14 amino acids. The germline V and J ends were trimmed by 1 base and 5 bases, with 12 bases remaining between them. CDR1 is SGHNT, CDR2 YYREEE, per germline (reference sequence). The CDR3 reads CASSLTGPKETQYF. The CDR3 region has the DNA TGTGCCAGCAGCTTGACCGGGCCGAAGGAGACCCAGTACTTC.

V gene TRBV4-2 combines with J gene TRBJ2-5; 8 nucleotides match TRBD2. This CDR3 is 15 amino acids long. CDR1 LGHNA and CDR2 YNFKEQ come from the germline V gene. The ends lost 0 bases at V and 9 bases at J; junction bases unmatched: 9. CDR3 residues: CASSQDEGLVESQYF. The CDR3 DNA follows: TGTGCCAGCAGCCAAGATGAGGGACTAGTGGAGTCCCAGTACTTC.

The CDR3 spells CASSQDRGRKSMNTEAFF. The CDR3 coding sequence is TGCGCCAGCAGCCAAGATAGGGGGCGGAAGTCCATGAACACTGAAGCTTTCTTT. This chain connects TRBV4-1 to TRBJ1-1; 7 bases match TRBD1. CDR3 length: 18 residues. V gave up 0 bases and J gave up 0 bases; unmatched junction bases: 10. Germline-derived CDR1 and CDR2 are MGHRA and YSYEKL.

The rearrangement joins TRBV4-3 to TRBJ2-2, with D unresolved. CDR1 and CDR2 from the germline V gene are LGHNA and YSLEER. Trimming pared 4 bases from V and 1 base from J, leaving 16 bases between. The CDR3 has 17 residues. The CDR3 protein is CASSLSLGWRNTGELFF. The CDR3 DNA sequence: TGCGCCAGCAGCCTAAGCCTAGGATGGCGGAACACCGGGGAGCTGTTTTTT.

V usage is TRBV30 and J usage is TRBJ2-5, with TRBD2 matching 11 bases. The end of the DNA is better explained by TRBJ2-7, so the J call may be wrong. The V gene's germline CDR1 is GTSNPN and CDR2 SVGIG (reference sequence). The CDR3 runs 14 residues. The CDR3 loop reads CAWSVLAGVYEQYF. DNA of the CDR3: TGTGCCTGGAGTGTACTAGCGGGAGTGTACGAGCAGTACTTC.

The chain combines TRBV9 with TRBJ2-3, with TRBD1 matching over 7 bases. Germline V CDR1 and CDR2: SGDLS, YYNGEE. Trimming removed 0 bases from V and 0 bases from J; junction bases left unmatched: 7. The CDR3 has 17 amino acids. In DNA form, the CDR3 reads TGTGCCAGCAGCGTAGCCGGGACAGCTATTAGCACAGATACGCAGTATTTT. This gives the protein CASSVAGTAISTDTQYF.

The V call is TRBV6-5, the J call TRBJ2-1, with no clear D. In germline, CDR1 is MNHEY, CDR2 SVGAGI. The V end was cut by 7 bases, the J end by 12 bases, with 19 bases between. The CDR3 length is 13 residues. This CDR3 reads CASMGSSAPGQFF. In DNA form, the CDR3 reads TGTGCCAGCATGGGCTCCTCTGCCCCAGGGCAGTTCTTC.

The chain carries TRBV28 and TRBJ2-3; a possible D gene is TRBD2 (5 bases). The CDR3 runs to 14 residues. Per germline, CDR1 MDHEN and CDR2 SYDVKM. V was shortened by 8 bases and J by 5 bases, with 17 bases between the two germline ends. CDR3 nucleotide sequence: TGTGCCAGCGGAGAAATTGGACGGGGAGATACGCAGTATTTT. As protein: CASGEIGRGDTQYF.

The rearrangement uses TRBV4-2 and TRBJ2-1, with 8 bases that match TRBD2. Germline V CDR1 and CDR2: LGHNA, YNFKEQ. The CDR3 totals 15 residues. V shed 2 bases, J shed 4 bases, and the junction held 4 bases outside the gene matches. The CDR3 reads CASSQRGGGYNEQFF. CDR3 coding DNA: TGTGCCAGCAGCCAAAGGGGCGGGGGGTACAATGAGCAGTTCTTC.